Below are 7 T cell receptor beta chains sequenced from a single sample in a study of blood T cell repertoires in COVID-19 (dated by TCRdb to 2018 to 2020). Libraries were built with the immunoSEQ multiplex PCR assay. The table was pulled from immuneACCESS by TCRdb, which kept in-frame rearrangements only. Such tables lose some clones; where checked, under half of the loss comes from unresolved V genes, and the rest has no known cause. The sample table shows around 85,000 clones, and about 83% are seen once. The top ten hold around 7.3% of the sample. Sequencing was performed on peripheral blood. The receptors come from a man aged 50-60 years with active COVID-19.

V is TRBV25-1 and J is TRBJ2-1; TRBD2 agrees at 9 bases. This CDR3 has 16 residues. The junction had 13 bases not matched to a gene; V was cut back by 7 bases and J by 6 bases. Germline V gene data show CDR1 as MGHDK and CDR2 as SYGVNS. The CDR3 sequence is CASIDRTSANFNEQFF. CDR3 nucleotide sequence: TGTGCCAGCATAGACAGGACTAGCGCAAACTTCAATGAGCAGTTCTTC. Drawing the rest from reference TRBV25-1 and TRBJ2-1, the complete variable domain is EADIYQTPRYLVIGTGKKITLECSQTMGHDKMYWYQQDPGMELHLIHYSYGVNSTEKGDLSSESTVSRIRTEHFPLTLESARPSHTSQYLCASIDRTSANFNEQFFGPGTRLTVL.

This clone appeared a few times. The chain couples TRBV4-1 to TRBJ2-2, with D possibly being TRBD1 (6 bases). Trimming cost V 1 base and J 14 bases, with 26 bases left between them. The CDR3 has 17 amino acids. Germline lookup yields CDR1 MGHRA and CDR2 YSYEKL. The CDR3 DNA reads as TGCGCCAGCAGCCAAGGCAACGGCCGGTCGGTAACCGGGACACTGTTTTTT. Amino acids: CASSQGNGRSVTGTLFF.

A single count supports this clone. The junction does not match germline at one end; this may be a read error. The chain carries TRBV5-4 and TRBJ2-5, with 9 bases fitting TRBD1. CDR1 and CDR2 from the germline V gene are SGHNT and YYREEE (reference sequence). The CDR3 length is 14 residues. The CDR3 bases are TGTGCCAGCGGCTTACAGGGGGCTGAGGAGACCCAGTACTTC. This sequence encodes CASGLQGAEETQYF.

The V call is TRBV4-1, the J call TRBJ2-3; 12 bases line up with TRBD2. The CDR3 is 20 amino acids. Germline CDR1 reads MGHRA; CDR2 reads YSYEKL. Germline trimming cut 3 bases from V and 5 bases from J; bases unmatched to any gene: 18. In nucleotides, the CDR3 is TGCGCCAGCAGCCAGGAGAGGGGGGGGCGGACTAGCGGGACTAGAGATACGCAGTATTTT. Protein product: CASSQERGGRTSGTRDTQYF.

Concerning this clone: The junction and the germline gene differ at one end; a read error may be behind it. V usage is TRBV28 and J usage is TRBJ2-1, with TRBD2 as a possible D gene (5 bases). Germline V gene lookup returns CDR1 MDHEN and CDR2 SYDVKM. The CDR3 length is 12 residues. The CDR3 DNA sequence: TGTGCCAGCAGTTTTCGCGGGTCCCCCTCAGTCTTC. Translated, it gives CASSFRGSPSVF. Combining the CDR3 with reference TRBV28 and TRBJ2-1 gives the whole variable domain DVKVTQSSRYLVKRTGEKVFLECVQDMDHENMFWYRQDPGLGLRLIYFSYDVKMKEKGDIPEGYSVSREKKERFSLILESASTNQTSMYLCASSFRGSPSVFGPGTRLTVL.

This chain connects TRBV7-2 to TRBJ1-4; the D gene is possibly TRBD1 (5 bases). The germline gives CDR1 SGHTA, CDR2 FQGNSA. Trimming stripped 1 base from V and 5 bases from J, with 8 bases between. CDR3 length: 14 residues. The CDR3 DNA reads TGTGCCAGCAGCTTAGGGGGCGCGAATGAAAAACTGTTTTTT. Its translation is CASSLGGANEKLFF. Using reference TRBV7-2 and TRBJ1-4 for the parts outside the CDR3, the full variable domain is GAGVSQSPSNKVTEKGKDVELRCDPISGHTALYWYRQSLGQGLEFLIYFQGNSAPDKSGLPSDRFSAERTGGSVSTLTIQRTQQEDSAVYLCASSLGGANEKLFFGSGTQLSVL.

The chain couples TRBV9 to TRBJ2-1; the match to TRBD2 covers 11 bases. The V and J ends lost 3 bases and 5 bases, in that order; junction bases with no gene match: 4. The germline V gene has CDR1 SGDLS and CDR2 YYNGEE. The CDR3 consists of 15 residues. CDR3 bases: TGTGCCAGCAGCGGGGGACTAGCGGCCCACAATGAGCAGTTCTTC. It encodes CASSGGLAAHNEQFF.